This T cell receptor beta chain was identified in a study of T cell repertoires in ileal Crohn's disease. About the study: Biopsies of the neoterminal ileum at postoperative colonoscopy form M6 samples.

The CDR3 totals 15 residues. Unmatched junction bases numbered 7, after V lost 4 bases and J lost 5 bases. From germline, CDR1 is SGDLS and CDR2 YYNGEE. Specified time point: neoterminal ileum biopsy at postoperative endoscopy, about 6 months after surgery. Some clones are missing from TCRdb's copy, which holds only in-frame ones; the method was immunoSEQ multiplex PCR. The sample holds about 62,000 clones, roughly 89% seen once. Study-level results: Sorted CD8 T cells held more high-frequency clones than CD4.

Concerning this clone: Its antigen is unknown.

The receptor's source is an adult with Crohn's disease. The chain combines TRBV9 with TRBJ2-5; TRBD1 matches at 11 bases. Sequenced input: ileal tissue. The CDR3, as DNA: TGTGCCAGCAGCATTGGACAGGGGGCATTTGAGACCCAGTACTTC. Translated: CASSIGQGAFETQYF.